Presented here are 9 T cell receptor beta chains from one specimen sequenced in a study of regulatory T cells in long-lasting Graves disease. As for time point: persistent/refractory GD, antithyroid drugs over 5 years with positive TRAb. The TCR library was prepared using RNA isolated from PBMCs. In building TCR beta libraries, iRepertoire HTBI primers were used together with Arm-PCR of CDR3 regions. TCRdb passed the multiplex PCR reads through MiXCR, listing each CDR3 protein once. The sample consists of about 470,000 distinct CDR3 sequences, around 20% of them appearing once. The specimen comprised peripheral blood mononuclear cells (PBMCs), sampled when the disease was refractory, from a patient treated with antithyroid drugs. Receptor source: a female donor with Graves disease.

V and J are TRBV28 and TRBJ2-7; TRBD2 agrees at 8 bases. Trimming cost V 6 bases and J 2 bases; bases outside gene matches: 6. CDR1 is MDHEN and CDR2 is SYDVKM in the germline V gene. The CDR3 spans 14 residues. For the CDR3, the DNA is TGTGCCAGCAGAGAACTAGCGGCAACCTACGAGCAGTACTTC. Translated: CASRELAATYEQYF.

As to this clonotype: This likely comes from a read error, as the CDR3 has no conserved phenylalanine or tryptophan at its end. The chain has TRBV5-1 and TRBJ2-7; TRBD2 aligns across 13 bases. V shed 2 bases, J shed 2 bases, and the junction held 13 bases outside the gene matches. CDR3 length equals 19 residues. CDR1 and CDR2 from the germline V gene are SGHRS and YFSETQ. CDR3 sequence (DNA): TGCGCCAGCAGCTTCTCTAGGACTAGCGGGAGAAGGGCCCCCTACGAGCAGTACCTC. Translating it yields CASSFSRTSGRRAPYEQYL.

This clonotype showed up just a few times. This may be a read error, as it is one base from a much larger clone. This is likely a read error, given that the CDR3 carries no conserved phenylalanine or tryptophan at its end. DNA of the CDR3: TGTGCCAGCAGTTTGACAGGGGACTATGGCTACACCCTC. It encodes CASSLTGDYGYTL. The chain has TRBV6-2 or TRBV6-3 and TRBJ1-2, with 8 bases identical to TRBD1. Looked up from germline, CDR1 is MNHEY and CDR2 is SVGEGT. J gave up 3 bases and V 4 bases, and 1 base lay outside the gene matches. The CDR3 length is 13 residues.

The CDR3 is CASRPEQGSGSPLHF. CDR3 DNA sequence: TGTGCCAGCAGACCCGAACAGGGGAGCGGTTCACCCCTCCACTTT. The chain carries TRBV28 and TRBJ1-6; 7 bases map to TRBD1. CDR1 and CDR2 from the germline V gene are MDHEN and SYDVKM. CDR3 length equals 15 residues. V lost 6 bases and J lost 9; bases outside the gene matches: 11.

This clonotype was observed at least ten times. The CDR3 reads CASSLAAGAGYGYTF. CDR3 in DNA: TGTGCCAGCAGCTTAGCGGCAGGGGCGGGCTATGGCTACACCTTC. V is TRBV7-2 and J is TRBJ1-2; maybe TRBD1 (6 bases). The CDR3 runs 15 residues. Between the trimmed V and J ends, which lost 0 bases and 4 bases, there was a span of 12 bases. Germline values: CDR1 SGHTA, CDR2 FQGNSA.

In its sample, this clonotype was seen a few times. The chain employs TRBV29-1 and TRBJ2-2; D is perhaps TRBD1 or TRBD2 (5 bases each). Germline V CDR1 and CDR2: SQVTM, ANQGSEA. The CDR3 has 14 amino acids. With 4 bases removed from V and 0 bases from J, the gap between germline ends came to 9 bases. The chain's CDR3 is CSVGEGPNTGELFF. The CDR3 nucleotides are TGCAGCGTTGGTGAGGGGCCGAACACCGGGGAGCTGTTTTTT.

This clonotype was seen ten or more times. This chain connects TRBV12-3 or TRBV12-4 to TRBJ1-6, with a possible D match to TRBD1 (5 bases). Trimming pared 5 bases from V and 9 bases from J, leaving 23 bases between. The CDR3 is made up of 17 amino acids. The CDR3 DNA reads as TGTGCCAGCAGTACGGACTTAGGAGGAAGTAGGGGTTCACCCCTCCACTTT. Protein sequence: CASSTDLGGSRGSPLHF.

The chain links TRBV30 to TRBJ2-6; 9 nucleotides agree with TRBD1. V shed 2 bases and J 0 bases; nucleotides not matched to a gene: 5. This CDR3 is 17 amino acids long. From germline, CDR1 is GTSNPN and CDR2 SVGIG (reference sequence). The CDR3 region is CAWSWTGATSGANVLTF. The CDR3 coding sequence is TGTGCCTGGAGTTGGACAGGGGCTACCTCTGGGGCCAACGTCCTGACTTTC.

This clonotype has ten or more counts. Written as DNA, the CDR3 is TGTGCCAGCACAACCCGACCCTACGAGCAGTACTTC. Its protein product is CASTTRPYEQYF. The chain is built from TRBV6-1 and TRBJ2-7; no firm D call. The ends were cut back, 7 bases at V and 2 bases at J, with 9 bases in the middle. CDR3 length: 12 residues. The V gene's germline CDR1 is MNHNS and CDR2 SASEGT.